The 28 T cell receptor beta chains reported below all come from one sample, sequenced in a study of blood T cells in healthy people across ages. For the second PCR, which ran for 7 to 11 cycles, a sample-barcoded 5' primer and a J-beta primer mix were used. From the 5' RACE reads, TCRdb called clonotypes with MiXCR, one entry per CDR3 protein. The sample comprises over a million distinct CDR3 sequences, about 25% of which are singletons, and about 0.8% rests with the top ten. The sample was also reused in another study, on T cells of mothers and their children.

Input material: blood. These receptor sequences come from a girl aged 2-10 years in good health.

This clonotype was recorded many times. The chain uses TRBV5-1 and TRBJ2-1, with TRBD1 matching over 8 bases. Germline V gene lookup returns CDR1 SGHRS and CDR2 YFSETQ. V was clipped by 1 base and J by 1 base; unmatched bases: 4. CDR3 length equals 16 residues. The DNA of the CDR3 is TGCGCCAGCAGCTTGTTCGGACAGGGATCCTACAATGAGCAGTTCTTC. It translates to CASSLFGQGSYNEQFF. The full variable domain, in which reference TRBV5-1 and TRBJ2-1 provide the parts outside the CDR3, is KAGVTQTPRYLIKTRGQQVTLSCSPISGHRSVSWYQQTPGQGLQFLFEYFSETQRNKGNFPGRFSGRQFSNSRSEMNVSTLELGDSALYLCASSLFGQGSYNEQFFGPGTRLTVL.

The chain carries TRBV25-1 and TRBJ2-7; D perhaps matches TRBD1 (6 bases). CDR1 is MGHDK, CDR2 SYGVNS, per germline. V shed 0 bases and J shed 2 bases, with 11 bases lying between them. The CDR3 covers 15 residues. The CDR3 sequence: CASSEYRTETYEQYF. CDR3 in DNA: TGTGCCAGCAGTGAATACAGGACAGAGACCTACGAGCAGTACTTC.

The V call is TRBV7-3, the J call TRBJ2-5; TRBD2 agrees at 13 bases. This CDR3 has 17 amino acids. Germline V gene data show CDR1 as SGHTA and CDR2 as FQGTGA. With V trimmed by 4 bases and J by 3 bases, 8 bases remained unmatched. The CDR3 spells CASSSSTSGGKKETQYF. For the CDR3, the DNA is TGTGCCAGCAGCTCCTCGACTAGCGGGGGGAAGAAAGAGACCCAGTACTTC. Full variable domain (remainder filled in from reference TRBV7-3 and TRBJ2-5): GAGVSQTPSNKVTEKGKYVELRCDPISGHTALYWYRQSLGQGPEFLIYFQGTGAADDSGLPNDRFFAVRPEGSVSTLKIQRTERGDSAVYLCASSSSTSGGKKETQYFGPGTRLLVL.

This sequence joins TRBV5-8 and TRBJ1-5; a possible D gene is TRBD1 (5 bases). Trimming pared 0 bases from V and 9 bases from J, leaving 16 bases between. Germline-derived CDR1 and CDR2 are SGHTS and YDEGEE. The CDR3 contains 15 residues. The CDR3 DNA is TGTGCCAGCAGCTTGGCCGGGACCGGCGGGCCGCCCCAGCATTTT. This sequence encodes CASSLAGTGGPPQHF.

The chain is built from TRBV6-5 and TRBJ2-7; no clear D. Trimming cost V 8 bases and J 2 bases, with 10 bases left between them. Germline V lookup: CDR1 MNHEY, CDR2 SVGAGI. The CDR3 has 12 amino acids. This chain's CDR3 is CASGVETYEQYF. In nucleotides, the CDR3 is TGTGCCAGCGGGGTGGAAACCTACGAGCAGTACTTC.

This clonotype was seen only a few times. DNA for the CDR3: TGTGCCACCAGCAGAGATGGCAGCCGCGAGCAGTACTTC. This codes for CATSRDGSREQYF. This rearrangement joins TRBV15 to TRBJ2-7; D unclear. Deletions cut 0 bases from V and 6 bases from J, with 9 bases between. CDR1 is LNHNV, CDR2 YYDKDF, per germline (reference sequence). CDR3 size: 13 residues.

This clonotype was seen a few times. The CDR3 DNA is TGTGCCAGCAGTTTAGTTTCGGTTGGCCCCGGGGAGCTGTTTTTT. The encoded protein is CASSLVSVGPGELFF. The rearrangement joins TRBV12-3 or TRBV12-4 to TRBJ2-2; D gene ambiguous. V was trimmed by 1 base and J by 6 bases, leaving 12 bases between them. This CDR3 contains 15 residues.

This clonotype was seen a few times. V gene TRBV7-2 combines with J gene TRBJ2-2, with 7 nucleotides matching TRBD1. This CDR3 spans 16 amino acids. Germline CDR1 reads SGHTA; CDR2 reads FQGNSA. Losses at the gene ends were 4 bases for V and 4 bases for J; bases not matched to a gene: 9. Written as DNA, the CDR3 is TGTGCCAGCAGCTCTAGGTGGACAGGATTCACCGGGGAGCTGTTTTTT. It is translated as CASSSRWTGFTGELFF.

The V and J genes are TRBV7-2 and TRBJ2-3, with D possibly TRBD2 on 5 matching bases. The assigned J gene may be wrong: the sequence end matches TRBJ2-7 better. CDR1 is SGHTA and CDR2 is FQGNSA in the germline V gene. The CDR3 covers 13 residues. The CDR3 sequence is CASSLDGVDEQYF. Written as DNA, the CDR3 is TGTGCCAGCAGCTTAGACGGGGTTGACGAGCAGTACTTC.

V is TRBV9 and J is TRBJ2-7, with a tentative D call TRBD2 (5 bases). The CDR3 consists of 14 residues. CDR1 SGDLS and CDR2 YYNGEE come from the germline V gene. Trimming removed 0 bases from V and 3 bases from J, with 10 bases in between. The CDR3 loop is CASSVANGDYEQYF. In DNA form, the CDR3 reads TGTGCCAGCAGCGTAGCTAACGGGGACTACGAGCAGTACTTC. The full variable domain, completed using reference TRBV9 and TRBJ2-7, is DSGVTQTPKHLITATGQRVTLRCSPRSGDLSVYWYQQSLDQGLQFLIQYYNGEERAKGNILERFSAQQFPDLHSELNLSSLELGDSALYFCASSVANGDYEQYFGPGTRLTVT.

There are a few counts of this clonotype. V gene TRBV5-1 combines with J gene TRBJ1-4; possible D gene TRBD1, 5 bases. Between the trimmed V and J ends, which lost 4 bases and 8 bases, there was a span of 21 bases. CDR3 length: 16 amino acids. Germline V gene data show CDR1 as SGHRS and CDR2 as YFSETQ. The CDR3 sequence: CASSLSRDWEGEKLFF. The CDR3 nucleotides read TGCGCCAGCAGCCTCTCCCGGGACTGGGAGGGGGAAAAACTGTTTTTT.

This chain joins TRBV9 and TRBJ2-1, with a possible D match to TRBD2 (5 bases). The CDR3 is 17 residues long. Trimming removed 0 bases at V and 1 base at J, with 14 bases between. From germline, CDR1 is SGDLS and CDR2 YYNGEE. CDR3 DNA: TGTGCCAGCAGCGTAGTCCCCGGACTTGTGTCCTACAATGAGCAGTTCTTC. This encodes CASSVVPGLVSYNEQFF.

This clonotype was seen only a few times. An end of the junction does not agree with germline; a read error may underlie this. V and J are TRBV18 and TRBJ2-1, with TRBD2 matching 10 bases. The CDR3 has 12 residues. Germline V gene data show CDR1 as KGHSH and CDR2 as LQKENI. CDR3 sequence (DNA): TGTGCCAGCTCAAATGACGGACTAGCGGTCTACTTC. Its translation is CASSNDGLAVYF. Using reference TRBV18 and TRBJ2-1 for the parts outside the CDR3, the full variable domain is NAGVMQNPRHLVRRRGQEARLRCSPMKGHSHVYWYRQLPEEGLKFMVYLQKENIIDESGMPKERFSAEFPKEGPSILRIQQVVRGDSAAYFCASSNDGLAVYFGPGTRLTVL.

The chain combines TRBV15 with TRBJ2-5; D is possibly TRBD1 or TRBD2 (5 bases each). The CDR3 length is 14 residues. Trimming removed 7 bases at V and 5 bases at J, with 17 bases between. Germline CDR1 is LNHNV and CDR2 is YYDKDF (reference sequence). Here the CDR3 reads CATNSRGAGETQYF. As DNA, the CDR3 is TGTGCCACCAACAGCCGGGGCGCCGGGGAGACCCAGTACTTC.

This clonotype was recorded at least ten times. V gene TRBV7-9 combines with J gene TRBJ1-5; D remains unclear. CDR3 length: 14 amino acids. V was shortened by 0 bases and J by 1 base, with 4 bases between the two germline ends. Germline V gene sequence: CDR1 SEHNR, CDR2 FQNEAQ (reference sequence). The chain's CDR3 is CASSLAGSNQPQHF. The CDR3 nucleotides are TGTGCCAGCAGCTTAGCAGGGAGCAATCAGCCCCAGCATTTT.

This clonotype was observed a handful of times. The chain couples TRBV5-5 to TRBJ1-1; tentative D call: TRBD1 (6 bases). Looked up from germline, CDR1 is SGHKS and CDR2 is YYEKEE (reference sequence). V gave up 4 bases and J gave up 3 bases, with 13 bases separating them. CDR3 length: 14 residues. Here the CDR3 reads CASSIRTGYTEAFF. Here the CDR3 DNA reads TGTGCCAGCAGCATCCGTACAGGGTACACTGAAGCTTTCTTT.

The J gene is TRBJ2-5, the V gene TRBV20-1, with 9 bases aligning to TRBD1. CDR3 length: 14 residues. Losses at the gene ends were 5 bases for V and 5 bases for J; bases not matched to a gene: 9. Germline CDR1 is DFQATT and CDR2 is SNEGSKA (reference sequence). The CDR3 bases are TGCAGTGCTTGGGACAGGGCGGGACCGGAGACCCAGTACTTC. It yields the protein CSAWDRAGPETQYF.

This clonotype was counted only a few times. This chain joins TRBV20-1 and TRBJ2-3; 10 bases align to TRBD2. The CDR3 is made up of 14 amino acids. The germline V gene encodes CDR1 DFQATT and CDR2 SNEGSKA (reference sequence). The V and J ends lost 3 bases and 3 bases, in that order; junction bases with no gene match: 3. The CDR3 region is CSARLAGVTDTQYF. CDR3 sequence (DNA): TGCAGTGCTAGGCTAGCGGGGGTGACAGATACGCAGTATTTT.

The sample holds a few counts of this clonotype. J is TRBJ1-2 and V is TRBV14, with no clear D. The CDR3 contains 13 residues. Germline CDR1 and CDR2: SGHDN and FVKESK. V lost 2 bases and J lost 4, with 8 bases in between. The CDR3 nucleotides are TGTGCCAGCAGCCAACCCGGCAGCTATGGCTACACCTTC. Translated, it gives CASSQPGSYGYTF.

The rearrangement uses TRBV6-4 and TRBJ2-1; D possibly matches TRBD1 or TRBD2 (5 bases each). The CDR3 is made up of 15 amino acids. Germline lookup yields CDR1 MRHNA and CDR2 SNTAGT. Between the trimmed V and J ends, which lost 5 bases and 7 bases, there was a span of 18 bases. The CDR3 coding sequence is TGTGCCAGCAGTCACGGGTCCGGGGCAGGGAATGAGCAGTTCTTC. Translation gives CASSHGSGAGNEQFF.

The rearrangement links TRBV19 to TRBJ2-7; 8 bases map to TRBD1. Trimming removed 8 bases from V and 4 bases from J; junction bases left unmatched: 4. Germline CDR1 LNHDA, CDR2 SQIVND (reference sequence). The CDR3 is made up of 12 amino acids. In DNA, the CDR3 is TGTGCCAGTGAGACAGGGGCATACGAGCAGTACTTC. Translation: CASETGAYEQYF. Full variable domain (rest looked up from reference TRBV19 and TRBJ2-7): DGGITQSPKYLFRKEGQNVTLSCEQNLNHDAMYWYRQDPGQGLRLIYYSQIVNDFQKGDIAEGYSVSREKKESFPLTVTSAQKNPTAFYLCASETGAYEQYFGPGTRLTVT.

This clonotype has a handful of counts. The V gene is TRBV28, the J gene TRBJ2-4; tentative D call: TRBD2 (6 bases). The germline V gene has CDR1 MDHEN and CDR2 SYDVKM. Trimming removed 6 bases from V and 8 bases from J, with 17 bases in between. CDR3 length: 14 amino acids. The CDR3 nucleotides are TGTGCCAGCAGCCAAGGAGGGCTCTTGGACATTCAGTACTTC. Amino acids: CASSQGGLLDIQYF.

This clonotype was seen a handful of times. The conserved final phenylalanine or tryptophan is absent from the CDR3, which likely points to a read error. The limits of the CDR3 on the DNA are not certain, so only TCRdb's listed CDR3 is given. The chain links TRBV7-9 to TRBJ2-1; the table's D call, TRBD1, was not checked against the DNA. The CDR3 has 12 amino acids, counting both end residues. The germline V gene encodes CDR1 SEHNR and CDR2 FQNEAQ (reference sequence). CDR3 loop: CASSLEGGAVIL.

The chain carries TRBV29-1 and TRBJ1-1, with D unclear. The CDR3 is made up of 12 amino acids. The V gene lost 5 bases and the J gene lost 0 bases, with 7 bases spanning the gap. Per germline, CDR1 SQVTM and CDR2 ANQGSEA. The CDR3 here is CSVRYLNTEAFF. The CDR3 DNA follows: TGCAGCGTTAGGTATTTGAACACTGAAGCTTTCTTT.

This chain links TRBV7-2 with TRBJ2-2, with 8 positions matching TRBD2. V shed 0 bases, J shed 1 base, and the junction held 7 bases outside the gene matches. The CDR3 is 18 amino acids. Germline CDR1 and CDR2: SGHTA and FQGNSA. The CDR3 here is CASSLAGAAGVNTGELFF. The DNA for the CDR3 is TGTGCCAGCAGCTTAGCGGGTGCAGCGGGGGTGAACACCGGGGAGCTGTTTTTT. The entire variable domain, with the rest obtained from reference TRBV7-2 and TRBJ2-2, is as follows: GAGVSQSPSNKVTEKGKDVELRCDPISGHTALYWYRQSLGQGLEFLIYFQGNSAPDKSGLPSDRFSAERTGGSVSTLTIQRTQQEDSAVYLCASSLAGAAGVNTGELFFGEGSRLTVL.

This clonotype was counted only a few times. The chain joins TRBV2 to TRBJ2-5; the D gene is possibly TRBD1 (6 bases). Gene TRBJ2-7 matches the end of the DNA better, so the J call may be wrong. CDR3 length equals 13 residues. Per germline, CDR1 SNHLY and CDR2 FYNNEI. The CDR3 sequence is CASRSGQHYEQYF. The DNA for the CDR3 is TGTGCCAGCAGGTCCGGACAGCACTACGAGCAGTACTTC.

This clonotype has only a few counts. This sequence joins TRBV27 and TRBJ2-4; the D call may be TRBD1 or TRBD2 (5 bases each). The V gene lost 3 bases and the J gene lost 6 bases, with 12 bases spanning the gap. Germline loops: CDR1 MNHEY, CDR2 SMNVEV (reference sequence). This CDR3 region has 14 residues. The CDR3 DNA sequence: TGTGCCAGCAGTTTGGGGGATGGGATAAACATTCAGTACTTC. This sequence encodes CASSLGDGINIQYF.

This chain joins TRBV4-1 and TRBJ1-4; 8 bases fit TRBD1. This CDR3 is 16 amino acids long. V gave up 10 bases and J gave up 0 bases; unmatched junction bases: 10. Germline CDR1 reads MGHRA; CDR2 reads YSYEKL. The CDR3 coding sequence is TGCGCCACCCCAGGACAGGGCCAGGCAACTAATGAAAAACTGTTTTTT. It yields the protein CATPGQGQATNEKLFF.